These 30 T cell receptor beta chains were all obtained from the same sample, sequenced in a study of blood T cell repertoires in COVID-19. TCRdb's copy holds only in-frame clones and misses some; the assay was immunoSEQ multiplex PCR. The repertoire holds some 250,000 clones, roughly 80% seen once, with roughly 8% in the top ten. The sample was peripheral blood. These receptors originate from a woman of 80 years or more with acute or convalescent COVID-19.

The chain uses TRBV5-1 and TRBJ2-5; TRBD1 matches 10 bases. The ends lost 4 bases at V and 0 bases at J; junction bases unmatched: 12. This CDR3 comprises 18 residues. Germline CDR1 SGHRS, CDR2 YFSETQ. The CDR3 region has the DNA TGCGCCAGCAGCCAGAGAACCTTGGACAGGGGGTACCAAGAGACCCAGTACTTC. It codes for CASSQRTLDRGYQETQYF.

The DNA of the CDR3 is TGTGCCAGCAGTTTAGGACAGGGGGTAGTTAGTACGCAGTATTTT. Protein product: CASSLGQGVVSTQYF. The V gene is TRBV28, the J gene TRBJ2-3; 10 positions match TRBD1. The CDR3 totals 15 residues. J lost 8 bases, V lost 2 bases, and 7 bases had no gene match. Germline-derived CDR1 and CDR2 are MDHEN and SYDVKM.

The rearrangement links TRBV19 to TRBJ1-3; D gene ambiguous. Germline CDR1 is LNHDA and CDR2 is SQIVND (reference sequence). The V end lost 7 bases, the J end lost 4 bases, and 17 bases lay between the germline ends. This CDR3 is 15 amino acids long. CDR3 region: CASTTYRALGNTIYF. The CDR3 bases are TGTGCCAGTACCACTTACCGAGCCTTGGGAAACACCATATATTTT. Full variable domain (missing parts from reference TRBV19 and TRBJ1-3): DGGITQSPKYLFRKEGQNVTLSCEQNLNHDAMYWYRQDPGQGLRLIYYSQIVNDFQKGDIAEGYSVSREKKESFPLTVTSAQKNPTAFYLCASTTYRALGNTIYFGEGSWLTVV.

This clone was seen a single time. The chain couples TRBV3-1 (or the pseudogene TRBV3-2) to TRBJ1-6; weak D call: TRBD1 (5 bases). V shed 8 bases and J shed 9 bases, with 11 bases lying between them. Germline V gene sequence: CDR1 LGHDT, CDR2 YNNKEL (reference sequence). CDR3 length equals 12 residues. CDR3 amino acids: CASAAGVSPLHF. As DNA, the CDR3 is TGTGCCAGCGCCGCGGGGGTTTCACCCCTCCACTTT.

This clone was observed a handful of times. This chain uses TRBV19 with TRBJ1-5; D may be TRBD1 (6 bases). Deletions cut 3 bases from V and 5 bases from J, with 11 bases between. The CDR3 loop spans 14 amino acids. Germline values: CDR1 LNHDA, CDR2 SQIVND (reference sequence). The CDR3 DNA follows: TGTGCCAGTAGTATGAACAGGGTTGATCAGCCCCAGCATTTT. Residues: CASSMNRVDQPQHF. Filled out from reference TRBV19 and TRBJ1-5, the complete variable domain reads DGGITQSPKYLFRKEGQNVTLSCEQNLNHDAMYWYRQDPGQGLRLIYYSQIVNDFQKGDIAEGYSVSREKKESFPLTVTSAQKNPTAFYLCASSMNRVDQPQHFGDGTRLSIL.

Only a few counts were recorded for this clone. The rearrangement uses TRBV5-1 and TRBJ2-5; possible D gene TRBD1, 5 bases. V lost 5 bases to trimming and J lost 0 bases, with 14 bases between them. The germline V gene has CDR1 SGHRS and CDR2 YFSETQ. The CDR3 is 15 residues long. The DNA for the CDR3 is TGCGCCAGCAGAACCGGGCAGGGAAACCAAGAGACCCAGTACTTC. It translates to CASRTGQGNQETQYF. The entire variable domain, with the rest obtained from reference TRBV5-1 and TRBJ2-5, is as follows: KAGVTQTPRYLIKTRGQQVTLSCSPISGHRSVSWYQQTPGQGLQFLFEYFSETQRNKGNFPGRFSGRQFSNSRSEMNVSTLELGDSALYLCASRTGQGNQETQYFGPGTRLLVL.

The CDR3 loop reads CASSPGQETQYF. CDR3 coding DNA: TGTGCCAGCAGTCCAGGCCAAGAGACCCAGTACTTC. The chain joins TRBV28 to TRBJ2-5; D gene uncertain. The CDR3 loop spans 12 amino acids. V was shortened by 5 bases and J by 1 base, with 5 bases between the two germline ends. The V gene's germline CDR1 is MDHEN and CDR2 SYDVKM.

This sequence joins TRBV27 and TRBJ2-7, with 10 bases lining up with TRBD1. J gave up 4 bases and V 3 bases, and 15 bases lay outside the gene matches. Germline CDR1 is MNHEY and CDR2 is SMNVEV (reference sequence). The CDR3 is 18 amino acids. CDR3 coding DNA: TGTGCCAGCAGTTTGAGACAGGGGGCTCGTTTGGGGTTGTACGAGCAGTACTTC. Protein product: CASSLRQGARLGLYEQYF.

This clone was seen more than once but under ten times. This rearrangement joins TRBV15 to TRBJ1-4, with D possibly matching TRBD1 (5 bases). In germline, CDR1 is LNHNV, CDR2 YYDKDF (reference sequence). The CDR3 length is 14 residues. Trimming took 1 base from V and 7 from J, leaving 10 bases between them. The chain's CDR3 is CATSRGGPGEKLFF. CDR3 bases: TGTGCCACCAGCAGAGGGGGCCCTGGTGAAAAACTGTTTTTT.

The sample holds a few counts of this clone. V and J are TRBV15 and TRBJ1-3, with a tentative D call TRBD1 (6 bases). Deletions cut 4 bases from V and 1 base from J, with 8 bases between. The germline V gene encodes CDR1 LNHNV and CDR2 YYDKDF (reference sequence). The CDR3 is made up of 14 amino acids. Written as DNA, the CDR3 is TGTGCCACCAGCACCAGGGGTTCTGGAAACACCATATATTTT. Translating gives CATSTRGSGNTIYF.

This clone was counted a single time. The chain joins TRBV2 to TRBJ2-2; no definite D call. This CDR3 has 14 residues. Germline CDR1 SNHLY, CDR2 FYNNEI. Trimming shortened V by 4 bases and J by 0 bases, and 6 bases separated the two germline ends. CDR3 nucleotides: TGTGCCAGCAGTGGACTGACGAACACCGGGGAGCTGTTTTTT. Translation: CASSGLTNTGELFF.

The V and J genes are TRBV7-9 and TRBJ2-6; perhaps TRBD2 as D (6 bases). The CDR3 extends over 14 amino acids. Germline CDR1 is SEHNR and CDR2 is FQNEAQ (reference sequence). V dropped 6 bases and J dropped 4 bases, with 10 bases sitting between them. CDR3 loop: CASSGRLGANVLTF. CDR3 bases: TGTGCCAGCAGTGGGAGGCTCGGGGCCAACGTCCTGACTTTC.

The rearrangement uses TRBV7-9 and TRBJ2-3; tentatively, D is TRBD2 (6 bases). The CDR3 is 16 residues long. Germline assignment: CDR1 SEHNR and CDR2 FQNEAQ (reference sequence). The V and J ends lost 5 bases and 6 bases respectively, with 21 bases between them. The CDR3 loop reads CASSALHREVRDTQYF. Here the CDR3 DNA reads TGTGCCAGCAGCGCCCTACATAGGGAGGTTCGTGATACGCAGTATTTT.

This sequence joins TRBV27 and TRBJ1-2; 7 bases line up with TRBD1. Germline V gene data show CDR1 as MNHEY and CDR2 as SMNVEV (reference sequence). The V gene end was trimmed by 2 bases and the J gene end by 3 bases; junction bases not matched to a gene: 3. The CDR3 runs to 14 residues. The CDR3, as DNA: TGTGCCAGCAGTTTACTACAGGGGCACTATGGCTACACCTTC. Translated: CASSLLQGHYGYTF.

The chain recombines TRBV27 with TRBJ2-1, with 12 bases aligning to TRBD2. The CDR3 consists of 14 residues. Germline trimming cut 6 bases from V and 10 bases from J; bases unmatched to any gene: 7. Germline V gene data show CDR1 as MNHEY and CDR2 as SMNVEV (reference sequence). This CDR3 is CASRGLAGGLEQFF. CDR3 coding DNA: TGTGCCAGCAGGGGGCTAGCGGGGGGGCTGGAGCAGTTCTTC.

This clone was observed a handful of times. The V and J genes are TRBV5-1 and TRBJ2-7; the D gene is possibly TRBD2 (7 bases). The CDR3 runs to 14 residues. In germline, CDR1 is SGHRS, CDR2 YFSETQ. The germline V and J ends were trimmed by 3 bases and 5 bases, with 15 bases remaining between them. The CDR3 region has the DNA TGCGCCAGCAGCTGGGAGGGGAGGGGGGACGAGCAGTACTTC. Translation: CASSWEGRGDEQYF.

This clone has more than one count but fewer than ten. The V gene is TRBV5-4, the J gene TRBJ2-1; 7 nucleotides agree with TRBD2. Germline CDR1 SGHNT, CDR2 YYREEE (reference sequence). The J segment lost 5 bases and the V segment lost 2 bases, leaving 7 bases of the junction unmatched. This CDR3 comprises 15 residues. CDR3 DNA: TGTGCCAGCAGCTTAGAGACTAGCAGACACAATGAGCAGTTCTTC. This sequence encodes CASSLETSRHNEQFF. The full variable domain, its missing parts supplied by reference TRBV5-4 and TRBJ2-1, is ETGVTQSPTHLIKTRGQQVTLRCSSQSGHNTVSWYQQALGQGPQFIFQYYREEENGRGNFPPRFSGLQFPNYSSELNVNALELDDSALYLCASSLETSRHNEQFFGPGTRLTVL.

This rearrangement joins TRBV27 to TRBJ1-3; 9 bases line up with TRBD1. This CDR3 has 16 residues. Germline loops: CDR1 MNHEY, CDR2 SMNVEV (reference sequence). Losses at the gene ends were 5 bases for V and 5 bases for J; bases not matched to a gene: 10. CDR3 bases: TGTGCCAGCAGTGATCCGGGACAGGGAGGGAGAAACACCATATATTTT. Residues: CASSDPGQGGRNTIYF.

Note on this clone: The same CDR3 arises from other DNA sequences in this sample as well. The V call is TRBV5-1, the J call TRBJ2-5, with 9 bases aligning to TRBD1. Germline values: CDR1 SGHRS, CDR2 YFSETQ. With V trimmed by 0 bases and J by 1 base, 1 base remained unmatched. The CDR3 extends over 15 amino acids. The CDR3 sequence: CASSLGQGGQETQYF. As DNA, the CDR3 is TGCGCCAGCAGCTTGGGACAGGGGGGCCAAGAGACCCAGTACTTC.

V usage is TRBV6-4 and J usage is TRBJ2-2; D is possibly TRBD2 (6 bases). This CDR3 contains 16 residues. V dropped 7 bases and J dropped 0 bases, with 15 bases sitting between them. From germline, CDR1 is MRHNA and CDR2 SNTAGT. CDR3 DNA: TGTGCCAGCAAGTTCTTAGGCGGGGCGAACACCGGGGAGCTGTTTTTT. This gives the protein CASKFLGGANTGELFF.

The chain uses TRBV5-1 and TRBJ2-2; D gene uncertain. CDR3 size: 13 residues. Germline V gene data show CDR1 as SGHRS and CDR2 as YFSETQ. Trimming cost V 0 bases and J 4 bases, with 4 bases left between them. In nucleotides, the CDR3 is TGCGCCAGCAGCTTGGGGCTCACCGGGGAGCTGTTTTTT. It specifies CASSLGLTGELFF.

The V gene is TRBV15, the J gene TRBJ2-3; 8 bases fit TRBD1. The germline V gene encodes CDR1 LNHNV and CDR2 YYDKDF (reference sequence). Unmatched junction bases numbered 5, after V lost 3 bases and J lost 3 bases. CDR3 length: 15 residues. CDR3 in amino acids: CATSRGRQGTDTQYF. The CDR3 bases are TGTGCCACCAGCAGGGGTAGACAGGGGACAGATACGCAGTATTTT.

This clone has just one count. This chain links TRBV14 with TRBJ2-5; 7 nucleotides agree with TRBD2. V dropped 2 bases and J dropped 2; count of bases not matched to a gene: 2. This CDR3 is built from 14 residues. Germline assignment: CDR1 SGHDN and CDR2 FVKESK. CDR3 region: CASSQLGGQETQYF. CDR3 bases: TGTGCCAGCAGCCAATTGGGGGGGCAAGAGACCCAGTACTTC.

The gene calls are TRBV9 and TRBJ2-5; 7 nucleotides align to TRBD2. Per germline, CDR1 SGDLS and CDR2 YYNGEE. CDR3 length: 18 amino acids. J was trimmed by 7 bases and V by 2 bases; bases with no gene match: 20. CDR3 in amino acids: CASSVAGGGRMGEGTQYF. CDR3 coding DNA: TGTGCCAGCAGCGTGGCTGGGGGGGGACGTATGGGTGAAGGGACCCAGTACTTC.

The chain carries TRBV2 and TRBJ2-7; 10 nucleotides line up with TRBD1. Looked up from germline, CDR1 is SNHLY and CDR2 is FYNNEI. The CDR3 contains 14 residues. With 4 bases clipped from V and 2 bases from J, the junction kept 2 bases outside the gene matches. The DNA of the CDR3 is TGTGCCAGCAGTGCTGGACAGGGGGCCTACGAGCAGTACTTC. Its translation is CASSAGQGAYEQYF.

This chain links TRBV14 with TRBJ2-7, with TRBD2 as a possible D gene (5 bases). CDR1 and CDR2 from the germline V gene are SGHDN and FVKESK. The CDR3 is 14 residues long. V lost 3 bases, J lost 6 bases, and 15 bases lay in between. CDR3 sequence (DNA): TGTGCCAGCAGCCAGGGAGTCGCTACGGGCGAGCAGTACTTC. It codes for CASSQGVATGEQYF.

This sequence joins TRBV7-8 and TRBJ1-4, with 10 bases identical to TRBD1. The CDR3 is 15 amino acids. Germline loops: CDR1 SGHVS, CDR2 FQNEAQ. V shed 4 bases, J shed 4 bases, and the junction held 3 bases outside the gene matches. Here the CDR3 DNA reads TGTGCCAGCAGCTCCAGGACAGGGGGTAATGAAAAACTGTTTTTT. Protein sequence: CASSSRTGGNEKLFF. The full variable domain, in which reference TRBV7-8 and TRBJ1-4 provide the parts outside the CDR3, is GAGVSQSPRYKVAKRGQDVALRCDPISGHVSLFWYQQALGQGPEFLTYFQNEAQLDKSGLPSDRFFAERPEGSVSTLKIQRTQQEDSAVYLCASSSRTGGNEKLFFGSGTQLSVL.

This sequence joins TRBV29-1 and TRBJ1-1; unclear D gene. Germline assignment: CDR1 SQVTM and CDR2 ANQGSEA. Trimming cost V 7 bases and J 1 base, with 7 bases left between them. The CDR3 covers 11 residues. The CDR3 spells CSGGENTEAFF. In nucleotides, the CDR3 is TGCAGCGGCGGGGAGAACACTGAAGCTTTCTTT.

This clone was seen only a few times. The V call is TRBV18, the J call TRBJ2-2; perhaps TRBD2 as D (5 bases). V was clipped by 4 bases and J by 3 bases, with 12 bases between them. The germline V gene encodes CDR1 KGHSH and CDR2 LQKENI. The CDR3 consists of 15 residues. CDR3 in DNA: TGTGCCAGCTCACAACAGTGGACTGACACCGGGGAGCTGTTTTTT. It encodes CASSQQWTDTGELFF.

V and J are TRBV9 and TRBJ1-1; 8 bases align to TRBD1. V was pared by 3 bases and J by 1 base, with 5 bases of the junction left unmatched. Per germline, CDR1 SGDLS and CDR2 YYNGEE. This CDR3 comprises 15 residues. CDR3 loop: CASSDDRGQNTEAFF. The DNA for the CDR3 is TGTGCCAGCAGCGATGACAGGGGCCAGAACACTGAAGCTTTCTTT.